The rows below give T cell receptor beta chains drawn from one sample of a study of hypomethylating agent response in myelodysplastic syndrome. Assay: immunoSEQ multiplex PCR; the TCRdb copy retains only in-frame clones and omits some. The sample has about 6,600 clones; roughly 80% are singletons. The sample in question was bone marrow, obtained before or after starting hypomethylating agent treatment for myelodysplastic syndrome (not recorded which). These receptors were taken from a human donor with myelodysplastic syndrome. Both conserved end residues are part of each CDR3. A D gene is named only where the DNA matches it firmly. Not every row has a clone size; where given, it reads once, few, many or a size class.

TRBV9	large	12	TRBJ1-1	.	CASSVGDTEAFF	TGTGCCAGCAGCGTAGGGGACACTGAAGCTTTCTTT
TRBV5-1	.	14	TRBJ1-4	.	CASCPGTENEKLFF	TGCGCCAGCTGTCCTGGGACGGAGAATGAAAAACTGTTTTTT
TRBV21-1	.	12	TRBJ1-5	.	CASPQGGQPQHF	TGTGCCAGCCCCCAGGGGGGTCAGCCCCAGCATTTT
TRBV2	.	14	TRBJ2-7	TRBD1	CASMPGTVSYEQYF	TGTGCCAGCATGCCCGGGACAGTCTCCTACGAGCAGTACTTC
TRBV10-3	.	13	TRBJ2-7	.	CAISEGGWYEQYF	TGTGCCATCAGTGAAGGGGGTTGGTACGAGCAGTACTTC
TRBV4-1	.	13	TRBJ2-5	TRBD2	CASSQGGVATQYF	TGCGCCAGCAGCCAGGGAGGGGTGGCGACCCAGTACTTC
TRBV10-2	.	13	TRBJ2-1	.	CASIYGAYNEQFF	TGCGCCAGCATCTATGGGGCATACAATGAGCAGTTCTTC
TRBV27	.	15	TRBJ2-2	.	CASRGTVKHTGELFF	TGTGCCAGCAGAGGGACGGTTAAACACACCGGGGAGCTGTTTTTT
TRBV25-1	.	13	TRBJ2-3	.	CATKGGHTDTQYF	TGTGCCACCAAAGGTGGACACACAGATACGCAGTATTTT
TRBV11-2	.	15	TRBJ2-1	TRBD2	CASSRPSGRAPEQFF	TGTGCCAGCAGCCGTCCTAGCGGGAGGGCCCCTGAGCAGTTCTTC
TRBV14	.	18	TRBJ1-2	.	CASSQLPSFLPGNYGYTF	TGTGCCAGCAGCCAACTCCCCTCATTCCTCCCGGGTAACTATGGCTACACCTTC
TRBV5-1	.	14	TRBJ2-5	.	CASSLDRPGETQYF	TGCGCCAGCAGCTTGGACAGGCCGGGAGAGACCCAGTACTTC
TRBV6-1	few	14	TRBJ1-1	.	CASTSTLGHGEAFF	TGTGCCAGCACCTCGACCTTAGGGCACGGTGAAGCTTTCTTT
TRBV29-1	once	13	TRBJ2-1	.	CSVEAFDYNEQFF	TGCAGCGTTGAAGCATTTGATTACAATGAGCAGTTCTTC
TRBV7-3	.	16	TRBJ2-5	TRBD2	CASSLGLGGSLETQYF	TGTGCCAGCAGCTTAGGATTAGGCGGGAGTTTGGAGACCCAGTACTTC
TRBV4-1	.	16	TRBJ2-3	TRBD1	CASSQGLTGYTDTQYF	TGCGCCAGCAGCCAAGGTCTGACAGGGTACACAGATACGCAGTATTTT